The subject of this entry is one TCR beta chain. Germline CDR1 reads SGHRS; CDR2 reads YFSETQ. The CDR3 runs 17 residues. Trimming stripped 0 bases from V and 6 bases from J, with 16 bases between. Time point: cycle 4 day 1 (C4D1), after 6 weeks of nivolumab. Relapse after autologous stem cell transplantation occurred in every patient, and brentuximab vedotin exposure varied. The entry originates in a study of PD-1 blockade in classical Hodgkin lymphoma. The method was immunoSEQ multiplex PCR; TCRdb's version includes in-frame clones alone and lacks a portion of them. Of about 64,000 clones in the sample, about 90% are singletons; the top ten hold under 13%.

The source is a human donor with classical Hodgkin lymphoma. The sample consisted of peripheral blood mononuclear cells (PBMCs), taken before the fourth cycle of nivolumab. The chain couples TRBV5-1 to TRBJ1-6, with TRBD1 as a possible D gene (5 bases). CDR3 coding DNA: TGCGCCAGCAGCTTGGATCAGGGTCAGAGGATTAATTCACCCCTCCACTTT. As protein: CASSLDQGQRINSPLHF. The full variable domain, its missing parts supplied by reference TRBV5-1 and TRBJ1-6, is KAGVTQTPRYLIKTRGQQVTLSCSPISGHRSVSWYQQTPGQGLQFLFEYFSETQRNKGNFPGRFSGRQFSNSRSEMNVSTLELGDSALYLCASSLDQGQRINSPLHFGNGTRLTVT.